These T cell receptor beta chains were read from a single sample in a study of shared clonotypes between healthy human individuals. TCRdb keeps only in-frame clones here, not all; method: immunoSEQ multiplex PCR. Of 950,000 to 1,100,000 clones listed, about four fifths are singletons. What was sequenced was memory CD4+ T cells from PBMCs. All receptors come from a man younger than 35 in good health. Some clones in this sample may be carry-over from other donors' samples. The CDR3 runs from the conserved cysteine through the conserved F or W. Clone sizes are given selectively: once, few, many, or a class where the clone is expanded.

CASSQPGQGEKLFF,NA,TRBV9
CAWSRGTDTQYF,NA,TRBV30
CASSGGLRNSYEQYF,NA,TRBV2
CARSLTGSGSNYGYTF,NA,TRBV7-5
CASSWTGTGGEKLFF,NA,TRBV5-1
CASSSQAGVVEQYF,NA,TRBV5-1
CASSPFGQSTDTQYF,NA,TRBV5-4
CASSLTSGAGNEQFF,once,TRBV7-9
CASSVGRGTDTQYF,once,TRBV9
CASSLARQSQRSTDTQYF,NA,TRBV5-5
CSASSQETQYF,once,TRBV20-1
CASNNPGTVNTEAFF,many,TRBV28
CASSLGPLGNQPQHF,NA,TRBV5-5
CASKLRDGTDTQYF,NA,TRBV6-4
CAGGLAGDGETQYF,NA,TRBV28
CASSPGQKKETQYF,NA,TRBV11-2
CASSLGQGGSYEQHF,NA,TRBV5-1
CSVGRDRNYEQYF,NA,TRBV29-1
CASKDVPRDTQYF,NA,TRBV6-1
CASSLGAGAYETQYF,NA,TRBV11-3
CASSFGRGNEQYF,NA,TRBV5-6
CASKKGGLNEKLFF,NA,TRBV6-6
CATSKGSGRTDTQYF,NA,TRBV15
CACGGTYEQYF,NA,TRBV28
CASSPPFRDRVYNEQFF,NA,TRBV18
CASSLLQGAYNEQFF,NA,TRBV5-1
CASMGQRGKETQYF,NA,TRBV2
CASNTGYTDTQYF,NA,TRBV19
CAISEYGETQYF,NA,TRBV10-3
CASSQGTGNYGYTF,few,TRBV4-1
CASSSTRYEQFF,few,TRBV11-3
CASSVLDTQYF,NA,TRBV2
CAISEMVMGEQYF,NA,TRBV10-3